These 12 T cell receptor beta chains came from one sample sequenced in a study of chemoradiotherapy in HPV16-positive cancers. Sequencing used immunoSEQ multiplex PCR; TCRdb keeps in-frame clones, though not all of them. The top ten clones hold about 2.4% of a sample with about 10,000 clones, 86% of them seen once. Sequenced material: blood, taken from a patient who underwent chemoradiotherapy. The receptors here all came from a human donor with HPV-associated anogenital cancer.

A few counts support this clone. The chain combines TRBV5-6 with TRBJ1-1; 7 nucleotides line up with TRBD1. V shed 3 bases, J shed 0 bases, and the junction held 5 bases outside the gene matches. Germline-derived CDR1 and CDR2 are SGHDT and YYEEEE. The CDR3 extends over 15 amino acids. The chain's CDR3 is CASSWGQGVNTEAFF. The CDR3 DNA reads TGTGCCAGCAGCTGGGGGCAGGGGGTGAACACTGAAGCTTTCTTT.

The chain recombines TRBV11-2 with TRBJ1-4; 11 bases are shared with TRBD1. The CDR3 totals 15 residues. The V gene end was trimmed by 4 bases and the J gene end by 7 bases; junction bases not matched to a gene: 5. Germline CDR1 SGHAT, CDR2 FQNNGV. The CDR3 bases are TGTGCCAGCAGCTCCCCGGACAGGGGGCTTGAAAAACTGTTTTTT. Protein sequence: CASSSPDRGLEKLFF.

The rearrangement uses TRBV7-3 and TRBJ2-5, with a weak D call TRBD2 (6 bases). V lost 6 bases and J lost 3, with 11 bases in between. The V gene's germline CDR1 is SGHTA and CDR2 FQGTGA. The CDR3 contains 13 residues. CDR3 loop: CASSPGGKETQYF. CDR3 nucleotide sequence: TGTGCCAGCAGTCCCGGGGGAAAAGAGACCCAGTACTTC.

CDR3 DNA: TGTGCCAGCAGTCGGACGAGGTCGCGAGGCACAGATACGCAGTATTTT. Its protein product is CASSRTRSRGTDTQYF. This chain joins TRBV6-6 and TRBJ2-3; D ambiguous. V was clipped by 5 bases and J by 1 base, with 16 bases between them. From germline, CDR1 is MNHNY and CDR2 SVGAGI (reference sequence). The length of the CDR3 is 16 residues.

The rearrangement uses TRBV27 and TRBJ2-3; 10 bases are a match to TRBD1. V shed 6 bases, J shed 0 bases, and the junction held 6 bases outside the gene matches. CDR1 is MNHEY and CDR2 is SMNVEV in the germline V gene (reference sequence). CDR3 length: 16 residues. The DNA of the CDR3 is TGTGCCAGCAGCAGACAGGGGGCCAGGAGCACAGATACGCAGTATTTT. Amino acid sequence: CASSRQGARSTDTQYF.

This rearrangement joins TRBV7-7 to TRBJ2-2; D is unresolved. V was trimmed by 0 bases and J by 4 bases, leaving 12 bases between them. This CDR3 has 16 amino acids. Germline V CDR1 and CDR2: SSHAT, FNYEAQ (reference sequence). The CDR3 DNA sequence: TGTGCCAGCAGCTTAGCGCCCCCCCGGGCCACCGGGGAGCTGTTTTTT. It translates to CASSLAPPRATGELFF.

V gene TRBV15 combines with J gene TRBJ1-3; D call uncertain. The CDR3 length is 12 residues. Germline CDR1 is LNHNV and CDR2 is YYDKDF (reference sequence). V was trimmed by 3 bases and J by 8 bases, leaving 8 bases between them. The CDR3 spells CATSRSGDTIYF. CDR3 DNA: TGTGCCACCAGCAGGTCCGGGGACACCATATATTTT.

This chain links TRBV10-1 with TRBJ1-3; D unclear. Germline V CDR1 and CDR2: WNHNN, SYGVQD (reference sequence). The CDR3 consists of 14 residues. V gave up 3 bases and J gave up 0 bases, with 6 bases separating them. The CDR3 spells CASSEGASGNTIYF. In DNA, the CDR3 is TGCGCCAGCAGTGAAGGTGCCTCTGGAAACACCATATATTTT.

The rearrangement joins TRBV18 to TRBJ2-7; D is perhaps TRBD2 (6 bases). The V and J ends lost 7 bases and 0 bases respectively, with 16 bases between them. CDR1 KGHSH and CDR2 LQKENI come from the germline V gene. CDR3 size: 15 residues. CDR3 coding DNA: TGTGCCAGCTGCCGCAGCCGGGACTCCTCCTACGAGCAGTACTTC. It translates to CASCRSRDSSYEQYF.

This clone was recorded a few times. The J gene is TRBJ1-5, the V gene TRBV10-2, with D unresolved. Trimming removed 0 bases from V and 9 bases from J, with 12 bases in between. This CDR3 is built from 14 residues. Germline V gives CDR1 WSHSY, CDR2 SAAADI. As DNA, the CDR3 is TGCGCCAGCAGTGAGTCGACACAAATAGGGCCCCAGCATTTT. Residues: CASSESTQIGPQHF.

The chain is built from TRBV10-3 and TRBJ1-2; TRBD1 aligns across 9 bases. The germline CDR1 and CDR2 sequences are ENHRY and SYGVKD. The CDR3 length is 13 residues. Trimming removed 5 bases from V and 5 bases from J; junction bases left unmatched: 3. The DNA of the CDR3 is TGTGCCATCAGTAGGGACAGGGCTTATGGCTACACCTTC. It specifies CAISRDRAYGYTF.

This chain joins TRBV19 and TRBJ2-3, with 10 bases aligning to TRBD2. V lost 3 bases and J lost 3; bases outside the gene matches: 3. In germline, CDR1 is LNHDA, CDR2 SQIVND (reference sequence). This CDR3 has 15 residues. The CDR3 is CASSIQRGGTDTQYF. The CDR3 nucleotides are TGTGCCAGTAGTATTCAGCGGGGGGGAACAGATACGCAGTATTTT.